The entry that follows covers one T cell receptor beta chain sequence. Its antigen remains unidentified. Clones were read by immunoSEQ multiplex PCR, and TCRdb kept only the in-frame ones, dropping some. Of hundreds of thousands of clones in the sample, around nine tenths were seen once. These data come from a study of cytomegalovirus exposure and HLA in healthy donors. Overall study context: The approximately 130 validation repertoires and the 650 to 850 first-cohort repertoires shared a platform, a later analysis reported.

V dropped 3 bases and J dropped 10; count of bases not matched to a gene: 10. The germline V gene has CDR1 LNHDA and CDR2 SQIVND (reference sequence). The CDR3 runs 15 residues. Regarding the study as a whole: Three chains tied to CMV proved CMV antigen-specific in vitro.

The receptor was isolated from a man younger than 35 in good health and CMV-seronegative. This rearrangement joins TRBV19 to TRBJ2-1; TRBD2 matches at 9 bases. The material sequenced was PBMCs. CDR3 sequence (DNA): TGTGCCAGTAGTATGAGTGGGGCTAGCGGGAACGAGCAGTTCTTC. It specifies CASSMSGASGNEQFF.